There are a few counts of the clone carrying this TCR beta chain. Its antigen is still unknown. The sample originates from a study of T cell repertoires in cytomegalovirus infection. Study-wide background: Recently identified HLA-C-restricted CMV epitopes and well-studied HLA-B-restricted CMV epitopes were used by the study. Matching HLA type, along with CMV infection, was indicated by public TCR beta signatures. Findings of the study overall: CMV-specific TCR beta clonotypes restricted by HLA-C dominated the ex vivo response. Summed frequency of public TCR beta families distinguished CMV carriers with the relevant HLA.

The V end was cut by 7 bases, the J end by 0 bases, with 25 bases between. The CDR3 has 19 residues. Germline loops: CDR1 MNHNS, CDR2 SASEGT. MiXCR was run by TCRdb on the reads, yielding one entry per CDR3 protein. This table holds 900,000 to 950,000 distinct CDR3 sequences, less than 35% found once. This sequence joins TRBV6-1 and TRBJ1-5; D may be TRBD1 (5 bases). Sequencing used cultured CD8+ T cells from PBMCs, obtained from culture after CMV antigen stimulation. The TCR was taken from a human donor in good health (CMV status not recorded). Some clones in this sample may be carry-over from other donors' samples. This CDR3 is CASIGPTVAGSYSNQPQHF. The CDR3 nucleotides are TGTGCCAGCATTGGACCGACAGTGGCCGGATCTTATAGCAATCAGCCCCAGCATTTT.